A single sample gave rise to the 12 T cell receptor beta chains below, sequenced in a study of T cell responses to AZD1222 COVID-19 vaccine. TCRdb keeps only in-frame clones here, not all; method: immunoSEQ multiplex PCR. The data hold 140,000 to 150,000 clones, with about 93% observed a single time. Sequencing used peripheral blood, obtained on day 0 of AZD1222 vaccination. The receptors derive from an adult in good health.

This sequence joins TRBV7-9 and TRBJ2-7; a possible D gene is TRBD1 (6 bases). The V gene lost 5 bases and the J gene lost 2 bases, with 19 bases spanning the gap. This CDR3 comprises 16 residues. Germline CDR1 SEHNR, CDR2 FQNEAQ (reference sequence). CDR3 DNA sequence: TGTGCCAGCAGCCATACCGACAGGAGTCTTACCTACGAGCAGTACTTC. Its protein is CASSHTDRSLTYEQYF.

There are a few counts of this clone. This chain connects TRBV11-3 to TRBJ2-1, with D possibly matching TRBD2 (7 bases). The V end lost 4 bases, the J end lost 5 bases, and 15 bases lay between the germline ends. The CDR3 runs to 15 residues. Germline V gene lookup returns CDR1 SGHNT and CDR2 YENEEA. CDR3 nucleotides: TGTGCCAGCAGCTCAACAGGGAGGGGGGACAATGAGCAGTTCTTC. Translation: CASSSTGRGDNEQFF.

The V gene is TRBV5-1, the J gene TRBJ1-4, with TRBD1 matching 8 bases. The V and J ends lost 6 bases and 8 bases, in that order; junction bases with no gene match: 24. The CDR3 length is 19 residues. CDR1 and CDR2 from the germline V gene are SGHRS and YFSETQ. This chain's CDR3 is CASTERRTGRNDFREKLFF. CDR3 nucleotide sequence: TGCGCCAGCACTGAGAGAAGGACAGGGAGGAATGATTTTCGGGAAAAACTGTTTTTT.

V and J are TRBV19 and TRBJ2-3; 9 bases are shared with TRBD2. With 0 bases clipped from V and 1 base from J, the junction kept 5 bases outside the gene matches. Germline CDR1 is LNHDA and CDR2 is SQIVND (reference sequence). This CDR3 region has 17 residues. DNA of the CDR3: TGTGCCAGTAGTATAGATCTCGGCGGGAGGGGCACAGATACGCAGTATTTT. Translated: CASSIDLGGRGTDTQYF.

The V and J genes are TRBV9 and TRBJ1-1; no definite D call. The CDR3 spans 16 residues. Per the germline V gene, CDR1 is SGDLS and CDR2 is YYNGEE. V was pared by 0 bases and J by 1 base, with 13 bases between. CDR3: CASSVAVGEGNTEAFF. As DNA, the CDR3 is TGTGCCAGCAGCGTAGCCGTCGGGGAGGGGAACACTGAAGCTTTCTTT.

The J gene is TRBJ2-1, the V gene TRBV7-2, with TRBD2 matching over 12 bases. The CDR3 covers 17 residues. The V gene end was trimmed by 1 base and the J gene end by 8 bases; junction bases not matched to a gene: 9. CDR1 and CDR2 (germline): SGHTA, FQGNSA. The CDR3 spells CASSLEVLAGGPHEQFF. The CDR3 DNA sequence: TGTGCCAGCAGCTTAGAGGTCCTAGCGGGGGGGCCCCATGAGCAGTTCTTC.

This clone was seen only once. The rearrangement uses TRBV7-2 and TRBJ2-2, with TRBD2 identical over 8 bases. V was pared by 5 bases and J by 5 bases, with 7 bases of the junction left unmatched. Germline loops: CDR1 SGHTA, CDR2 FQGNSA. The CDR3 runs 15 residues. CDR3 nucleotides: TGTGCCAGCAGCCCTTTCGGGGGGGCGACCGGGGAGCTGTTTTTT. Its protein is CASSPFGGATGELFF.

This clone was observed a single time. This chain connects TRBV19 to TRBJ1-1; possible D gene TRBD1, 5 bases. The CDR3 loop spans 16 amino acids. Trimming removed 7 bases at V and 4 bases at J, with 22 bases between. The germline CDR1 and CDR2 sequences are LNHDA and SQIVND (reference sequence). The CDR3, as DNA: TGTGCCAGTATGAGGAGGATAGCCGGGGGGGTCACTGAAGCTTTCTTT. Translation gives CASMRRIAGGVTEAFF.

V gene TRBV6-2 or TRBV6-3 combines with J gene TRBJ2-3; D call uncertain. V was trimmed by 0 bases and J by 3 bases, leaving 13 bases between them. CDR3 size: 16 residues. In germline, CDR1 is MNHEY, CDR2 SVGEGT. CDR3 sequence reads: CASSYSKAGFTDTQYF. Written as DNA, the CDR3 is TGTGCCAGCAGTTACTCGAAGGCAGGATTTACAGATACGCAGTATTTT.

The CDR3, as DNA: TGCGCCAGCAGTAAAGACAGAAAAAACATTCAGTACTTC. Translated, it gives CASSKDRKNIQYF. This rearrangement joins TRBV10-1 to TRBJ2-4; TRBD1 might be the D (5 bases). V lost 5 bases and J lost 4, with 9 bases in between. The CDR3 extends over 13 amino acids. Germline V gene data show CDR1 as WNHNN and CDR2 as SYGVQD (reference sequence).

The rearrangement uses TRBV6-2 or TRBV6-3 and TRBJ1-1, with unresolved D. The germline CDR1 and CDR2 sequences are MNHEY and SVGEGT. Trimming took off 0 bases at V and 0 bases at J, with 11 bases between the two ends. The CDR3 has 16 amino acids. In DNA, the CDR3 is TGTGCCAGCAGTTACTCCTGGGGAAGCATGAACACTGAAGCTTTCTTT. Translated, it gives CASSYSWGSMNTEAFF.

This chain links TRBV5-1 with TRBJ2-3; D may be TRBD2 (5 bases). Per the germline V gene, CDR1 is SGHRS and CDR2 is YFSETQ. V lost 0 bases and J lost 1, with 12 bases in between. The length of the CDR3 is 16 residues. In DNA form, the CDR3 reads TGCGCCAGCAGCTTGGGGGGAGCGGCCCGCACAGATACGCAGTATTTT. This translates into CASSLGGAARTDTQYF.